What follows are 10 T cell receptor beta chains derived from one specimen sequenced in a study of T cells expressing NK-cell markers. From the 5' RACE reads, TCRdb lists one entry per CDR3 protein and no DNA. The ten top clones account for 7.3%, within a sample of under 500,000 distinct CDR3 sequences. Sequenced material: blood T cells: a sorted CD56 or NKG2C T cell subset, CD4+ or CD8+ T cells, or bulk PBMC T cells (not recorded which). The receptors shown here come from a woman between 18 and 70 years old in good health.

V gene TRBV9 combines with J gene TRBJ1-2; TCRdb lists TRBD1, though no DNA is available to test this call. The CDR3 runs to 14 residues. Per the germline V gene, CDR1 is SGDLS and CDR2 is YYNGEE. CDR3 residues: CASSVEAGAYGYTF. The full variable domain, in which reference TRBV9 and TRBJ1-2 provide the parts outside the CDR3, is DSGVTQTPKHLITATGQRVTLRCSPRSGDLSVYWYQQSLDQGLQFLIQYYNGEERAKGNILERFSAQQFPDLHSELNLSSLELGDSALYFCASSVEAGAYGYTFGSGTRLTVV.

The chain links TRBV12-3 or TRBV12-4 to TRBJ2-5; TCRdb's D gene call, TRBD2, goes unchecked for lack of DNA. This CDR3 has 16 amino acids. The CDR3 spells CASTPDQSGDGETQYF.

The chain carries TRBV12-5 and TRBJ1-1. The CDR3 contains 15 residues. Germline CDR1 LGHNT, CDR2 FRNRAP. The CDR3 protein is CASGPELGLNTEAFF.

CDR3 amino acids: CSARSLSAGYTF. The chain employs TRBV20-1 and TRBJ1-2. This CDR3 has 12 residues. CDR1 is DFQATT and CDR2 is SNEGSKA in the germline V gene (reference sequence).

J is TRBJ2-5 and V is TRBV12-3 or TRBV12-4; TCRdb returns TRBD1, unconfirmable since there is no DNA. The CDR3 length is 14 residues. The chain's CDR3 is CASSLTGLQETQYF.

This chain joins TRBV20-1 and TRBJ2-1; without DNA, the TCRdb call of TRBD2 cannot be checked. Germline CDR1 is DFQATT and CDR2 is SNEGSKA (reference sequence). The CDR3 runs 15 residues. CDR3 residues: CSARGGAIYGNEQFF.

J is TRBJ1-1 and V is TRBV24-1; TCRdb outputs TRBD1, but without DNA this stays unchecked. CDR1 and CDR2 (germline): KGHDR, SFDVKD. This CDR3 comprises 14 residues. CDR3 sequence: CATSDGAGVGEAFF.

The chain uses TRBV9 and TRBJ2-2; TCRdb proposes TRBD1, but this gene call is untestable without DNA. The CDR3 is 16 residues long. The germline CDR1 and CDR2 sequences are SGDLS and YYNGEE. CDR3 residues: CASSEALGGWTGELFF.

The rearrangement links TRBV5-4 to TRBJ2-5; there is no DNA to check the TCRdb D call of TRBD2. The germline CDR1 and CDR2 sequences are SGHNT and YYREEE (reference sequence). This CDR3 contains 15 residues. CDR3 protein: CASSFPLAGYETQYF.

This rearrangement joins TRBV7-7 to TRBJ2-2; TCRdb indicates TRBD2, and absent DNA this call remains unverified. The CDR3 spans 15 residues. CDR1 is SSHAT and CDR2 is FNYEAQ in the germline V gene (reference sequence). CDR3 loop: CASSPAGGNTGELFF.